A selection of T cell receptor beta chains follows, all from one sample in a study of cytomegalovirus exposure and HLA in healthy donors. Measured with immunoSEQ multiplex PCR; TCRdb has only the in-frame clones, and not every one. The data contain more than 130,000 clones, 73% of them singletons. The sequencing sample was made of PBMCs. The receptors derive from a human donor in good health. CDR3s include the opening cysteine and the closing phenylalanine or tryptophan. A D gene is named only where the DNA matches it firmly. Expanded clones get a size class; other rows say once, few or many, or leave the size out.

clone size: NA; J gene: TRBJ2-2; D gene: TRBD1; V gene: TRBV5-1; CDR3 protein: CASSLVAGGISGELFF; CDR3 DNA: TGCGCCAGCAGCTTGGTTGCAGGGGGCATCTCCGGGGAGCTGTTTTTT
clone size: NA; J gene: TRBJ2-2; D gene: NA; V gene: TRBV15; CDR3 protein: CATSPPMGELFF; CDR3 DNA: TGTGCCACCAGCCCTCCTATGGGGGAGCTGTTTTTT
clone size: few; J gene: TRBJ2-7; D gene: NA; V gene: TRBV27; CDR3 protein: CASSHGHLYEQYF; CDR3 DNA: TGTGCCAGCAGCCATGGACACCTCTACGAGCAGTACTTC
clone size: NA; J gene: TRBJ1-1; D gene: TRBD1; V gene: TRBV18; CDR3 protein: CASSGDRNTEAFF; CDR3 DNA: TGTGCCAGCTCCGGGGACAGGAACACTGAAGCTTTCTTT
clone size: NA; J gene: TRBJ2-2; D gene: TRBD1; V gene: TRBV5-1; CDR3 protein: CASSLSTGVDGELFF; CDR3 DNA: TGCGCCAGCAGCTTAAGTACAGGGGTGGACGGGGAGCTGTTTTTT
clone size: NA; J gene: TRBJ2-2; D gene: TRBD1; V gene: TRBV7-8; CDR3 protein: CASRTGTGAPNTGELFF; CDR3 DNA: TGTGCCAGCAGGACCGGGACAGGGGCGCCGAACACCGGGGAGCTGTTTTTT
clone size: NA; J gene: TRBJ1-1; D gene: TRBD1; V gene: TRBV6-1; CDR3 protein: CASILSGTGQAFF; CDR3 DNA: TGTGCCAGCATTCTCTCCGGGACAGGGCAAGCTTTCTTT
clone size: NA; J gene: TRBJ2-3; D gene: NA; V gene: TRBV9; CDR3 protein: CASSAYREDPTDTQYF; CDR3 DNA: TGTGCCAGCAGCGCCTACAGGGAAGATCCCACAGATACGCAGTATTTT
clone size: NA; J gene: TRBJ1-1; D gene: NA; V gene: TRBV7-9; CDR3 protein: CASSLEGVDTEAFF; CDR3 DNA: TGTGCCAGCAGCTTAGAGGGGGTCGATACTGAAGCTTTCTTT
clone size: NA; J gene: TRBJ2-7; D gene: NA; V gene: TRBV6-1; CDR3 protein: CASSEAGVYEQYF; CDR3 DNA: TGTGCCAGCAGTGAAGCTGGAGTCTACGAGCAGTACTTC
clone size: NA; J gene: TRBJ2-7; D gene: TRBD2; V gene: TRBV27; CDR3 protein: CASSPSRAGDAYEQYF; CDR3 DNA: TGTGCCAGCAGTCCCTCCAGAGCGGGGGATGCCTACGAGCAGTACTTC
clone size: once; J gene: TRBJ2-1; D gene: TRBD2; V gene: TRBV2; CDR3 protein: CASTAGRGANNEQFF; CDR3 DNA: TGTGCCAGCACCGCAGGGCGGGGGGCAAACAATGAGCAGTTCTTC
clone size: NA; J gene: TRBJ1-1; D gene: TRBD1; V gene: TRBV5-4; CDR3 protein: CASSLDRGIGMNTEAFF; CDR3 DNA: TGTGCCAGCAGCTTGGACAGGGGGATCGGGATGAACACTGAAGCTTTCTTT
clone size: NA; J gene: TRBJ2-7; D gene: NA; V gene: TRBV5-5; CDR3 protein: CASSLVSANYEQYF; CDR3 DNA: TGTGCCAGCAGCTTGGTTAGCGCCAACTACGAGCAGTACTTC
clone size: NA; J gene: TRBJ2-7; D gene: TRBD1; V gene: TRBV4-1; CDR3 protein: CASSQVGDRSSYEQYF; CDR3 DNA: TGCGCCAGCAGCCAAGTAGGGGACAGGAGCTCCTACGAGCAGTACTTC
clone size: few; J gene: TRBJ1-5; D gene: NA; V gene: TRBV7-9; CDR3 protein: CASSLGAGYNQPQHF; CDR3 DNA: TGTGCCAGCAGCTTGGGGGCAGGGTACAATCAGCCCCAGCATTTT
clone size: NA; J gene: TRBJ2-7; D gene: TRBD2; V gene: TRBV6-5; CDR3 protein: CASSYSREGYEQYF; CDR3 DNA: TGTGCCAGCAGTTACTCGCGGGAGGGATACGAGCAGTACTTC
clone size: NA; J gene: TRBJ2-5; D gene: TRBD2; V gene: TRBV13; CDR3 protein: CASSPRTSRQETQYF; CDR3 DNA: TGTGCCAGCAGCCCTCGGACTAGTAGGCAAGAGACCCAGTACTTC
clone size: NA; J gene: TRBJ1-1; D gene: NA; V gene: TRBV5-6; CDR3 protein: CASSLGALVTEAFF; CDR3 DNA: TGTGCCAGCAGCTTGGGGGCGTTGGTCACTGAAGCTTTCTTT
clone size: few; J gene: TRBJ1-1; D gene: NA; V gene: TRBV11-3; CDR3 protein: CASSFSVNTEAFF; CDR3 DNA: TGTGCCAGCAGCTTCTCGGTCAACACTGAAGCTTTCTTT
clone size: NA; J gene: TRBJ1-2; D gene: TRBD1; V gene: TRBV5-4; CDR3 protein: CASSLTGGGGYTF; CDR3 DNA: TGTGCCAGCAGCTTAACAGGGGGAGGTGGCTACACCTTC
clone size: once; J gene: TRBJ1-2; D gene: TRBD1; V gene: TRBV25-1; CDR3 protein: CASSDRVVGGYTF; CDR3 DNA: TGTGCCAGCAGCGACAGGGTCGTTGGGGGCTACACCTTC
clone size: few; J gene: TRBJ2-1; D gene: TRBD2; V gene: TRBV2; CDR3 protein: CASSGLSGGAGEQFF; CDR3 DNA: TGTGCCAGCAGTGGCTTGAGCGGGGGGGCTGGGGAGCAGTTCTTC
clone size: NA; J gene: TRBJ2-1; D gene: TRBD2; V gene: TRBV29-1; CDR3 protein: CSAPGRSSGSNEQFF; CDR3 DNA: TGCAGCGCCCCCGGTAGGTCTAGCGGGAGCAATGAGCAGTTCTTC
clone size: NA; J gene: TRBJ2-3; D gene: TRBD1; V gene: TRBV5-4; CDR3 protein: CASSSGQATFSTDTQYF; CDR3 DNA: TGTGCCAGCAGTTCCGGACAGGCGACTTTTAGCACAGATACGCAGTATTTT
clone size: once; J gene: TRBJ2-5; D gene: TRBD2; V gene: TRBV9; CDR3 protein: CASSPSGRSRETQYF; CDR3 DNA: TGTGCCAGCAGCCCTAGCGGGAGAAGTAGAGAGACCCAGTACTTC
clone size: NA; J gene: TRBJ1-4; D gene: TRBD1; V gene: TRBV2; CDR3 protein: CARRDRVGEKLFF; CDR3 DNA: TGTGCCAGACGGGACAGGGTGGGGGAAAAACTGTTTTTT
clone size: NA; J gene: TRBJ2-3; D gene: NA; V gene: TRBV6-5; CDR3 protein: CASSYVGEGTDTQYF; CDR3 DNA: TGTGCCAGCAGTTACGTTGGGGAGGGCACAGATACGCAGTATTTT
clone size: NA; J gene: TRBJ2-1; D gene: NA; V gene: TRBV5-1; CDR3 protein: CASSFRVHNEQFF; CDR3 DNA: TGCGCCAGCAGTTTCAGGGTCCACAATGAGCAGTTCTTC
clone size: NA; J gene: TRBJ2-3; D gene: TRBD2; V gene: TRBV29-1; CDR3 protein: CSVLGGTDTQYF; CDR3 DNA: TGCAGCGTTCTCGGGGGGACAGATACGCAGTATTTT
clone size: NA; J gene: TRBJ2-1; D gene: TRBD1; V gene: TRBV5-8; CDR3 protein: CASSWTGGVGEQFF; CDR3 DNA: TGTGCCAGCAGCTGGACAGGGGGAGTAGGTGAGCAGTTCTTC
clone size: NA; J gene: TRBJ2-2; D gene: NA; V gene: TRBV27; CDR3 protein: CASTLGGRGNTGELFF; CDR3 DNA: TGTGCCAGCACCCTAGGGGGGAGGGGGAACACCGGGGAGCTGTTTTTT
clone size: NA; J gene: TRBJ2-5; D gene: TRBD1; V gene: TRBV6-6; CDR3 protein: CATSRGQIQETQYF; CDR3 DNA: TGTGCCACCTCGAGGGGACAGATCCAAGAGACCCAGTACTTC
clone size: NA; J gene: TRBJ2-2; D gene: NA; V gene: TRBV6-5; CDR3 protein: CASNTRGSDTGELFF; CDR3 DNA: TGTGCCAGCAATACTCGGGGAAGCGACACCGGGGAGCTGTTTTTT
clone size: few; J gene: TRBJ2-1; D gene: NA; V gene: TRBV4-1; CDR3 protein: CASSHNNEQFF; CDR3 DNA: TGCGCCAGCAGCCACAACAATGAGCAGTTCTTC
clone size: once; J gene: TRBJ2-3; D gene: NA; V gene: TRBV6-5; CDR3 protein: CASSSLGTDTQYF; CDR3 DNA: TGTGCCAGCAGTTCACTAGGTACAGATACGCAGTATTTT
clone size: once; J gene: TRBJ2-2; D gene: NA; V gene: TRBV5-4; CDR3 protein: CASTRGPTRLSAGELFF; CDR3 DNA: TGTGCCAGCACCCGGGGCCCGACTAGGTTGTCGGCCGGGGAGCTGTTTTTT
clone size: NA; J gene: TRBJ1-2; D gene: NA; V gene: TRBV7-9; CDR3 protein: CASSPYNINGYTF; CDR3 DNA: TGTGCCAGCAGCCCTTACAACATTAATGGCTACACCTTC
clone size: once; J gene: TRBJ2-1; D gene: NA; V gene: TRBV28; CDR3 protein: CASSFSNSRNEQFF; CDR3 DNA: TGTGCCAGCAGTTTTAGCAATAGCCGCAATGAGCAGTTCTTC
clone size: NA; J gene: TRBJ1-2; D gene: NA; V gene: TRBV29-1; CDR3 protein: CSGAGGYNYGYTF; CDR3 DNA: TGCAGCGGGGCGGGGGGATATAACTATGGCTACACCTTC
clone size: NA; J gene: TRBJ2-3; D gene: NA; V gene: TRBV4-1; CDR3 protein: CASSPGNFSFFDTQYF; CDR3 DNA: TGCGCCAGCAGCCCCGGGAATTTCTCATTTTTCGATACGCAGTATTTT
clone size: NA; J gene: TRBJ2-1; D gene: TRBD1; V gene: TRBV7-9; CDR3 protein: CASSLTGGEDEQFF; CDR3 DNA: TGTGCCAGCAGCTTAACAGGGGGCGAAGATGAGCAGTTCTTC
clone size: NA; J gene: TRBJ2-2; D gene: NA; V gene: TRBV10-1; CDR3 protein: CASSESSGGELFF; CDR3 DNA: TGCGCCAGCAGTGAGTCTTCGGGGGGGGAGCTGTTTTTT
clone size: NA; J gene: TRBJ2-1; D gene: TRBD1; V gene: TRBV19; CDR3 protein: CASSSGTGGNEQFF; CDR3 DNA: TGTGCCAGTAGTTCCGGGACAGGGGGCAATGAGCAGTTCTTC
clone size: NA; J gene: TRBJ2-5; D gene: NA; V gene: TRBV27; CDR3 protein: CASSSYLQETQYF; CDR3 DNA: TGTGCCAGCAGTTCCTATCTCCAAGAGACCCAGTACTTC
clone size: few; J gene: TRBJ1-1; D gene: TRBD1; V gene: TRBV7-9; CDR3 protein: CASSRLAGGKVNTEAFF; CDR3 DNA: TGTGCCAGCAGCAGATTAGCAGGGGGCAAGGTGAACACTGAAGCTTTCTTT
clone size: once; J gene: TRBJ2-5; D gene: TRBD1; V gene: TRBV19; CDR3 protein: CASSTPGQQETQYF; CDR3 DNA: TGTGCCAGTAGTACTCCGGGACAGCAAGAGACCCAGTACTTC
clone size: NA; J gene: TRBJ2-3; D gene: TRBD2; V gene: TRBV29-1; CDR3 protein: CSVEGLAGYSGTDTQYF; CDR3 DNA: TGCAGCGTTGAAGGACTAGCGGGATATTCTGGCACAGATACGCAGTATTTT
clone size: NA; J gene: TRBJ2-2; D gene: NA; V gene: TRBV7-9; CDR3 protein: CASSLFVSGVSTGELFF; CDR3 DNA: TGTGCCAGCAGCTTATTTGTTTCCGGGGTTAGCACCGGGGAGCTGTTTTTT
clone size: NA; J gene: TRBJ2-3; D gene: NA; V gene: TRBV4-1; CDR3 protein: CASSQGVASTDTQYF; CDR3 DNA: TGCGCCAGCAGCCAAGGTGTTGCGAGCACAGATACGCAGTATTTT
clone size: NA; J gene: TRBJ2-1; D gene: TRBD2; V gene: TRBV7-8; CDR3 protein: CASSLRPGLGNEQFF; CDR3 DNA: TGTGCCAGCAGCTTGAGGCCGGGACTAGGCAATGAGCAGTTCTTC
clone size: NA; J gene: TRBJ2-3; D gene: NA; V gene: TRBV7-4; CDR3 protein: CASSLAKTADTQYF; CDR3 DNA: TGTGCCAGCAGTCTGGCTAAGACAGCGGATACGCAGTATTTT
clone size: NA; J gene: TRBJ2-2; D gene: NA; V gene: TRBV11-2; CDR3 protein: CASSPGLAEDGELFF; CDR3 DNA: TGTGCCAGCAGCCCGGGACTCGCAGAGGACGGGGAGCTGTTTTTT
clone size: NA; J gene: TRBJ2-1; D gene: TRBD2; V gene: TRBV9; CDR3 protein: CASSTTGGLDHNEQFF; CDR3 DNA: TGTGCCAGCAGCACAACGGGGGGACTAGACCACAATGAGCAGTTCTTC
clone size: few; J gene: TRBJ1-3; D gene: NA; V gene: TRBV25-1; CDR3 protein: CASSASDGTGNTIYF; CDR3 DNA: TGTGCCAGCAGTGCCTCAGACGGGACTGGAAACACCATATATTTT
clone size: NA; J gene: TRBJ2-1; D gene: TRBD2; V gene: TRBV2; CDR3 protein: CASSVWEGRAGGPNEQFF; CDR3 DNA: TGTGCCAGCAGTGTCTGGGAGGGGAGAGCGGGGGGGCCAAATGAGCAGTTCTTC
clone size: once; J gene: TRBJ2-1; D gene: TRBD2; V gene: TRBV6-4; CDR3 protein: CASSDQGGEGNEQFF; CDR3 DNA: TGTGCCAGCAGTGACCAGGGAGGGGAGGGCAATGAGCAGTTCTTC
clone size: NA; J gene: TRBJ1-3; D gene: TRBD1; V gene: TRBV6-1; CDR3 protein: CASTEDRGSGNTIYF; CDR3 DNA: TGTGCCAGCACTGAGGACAGGGGCTCTGGAAACACCATATATTTT
clone size: few; J gene: TRBJ2-7; D gene: NA; V gene: TRBV25-1; CDR3 protein: CASSRTPSYEQYF; CDR3 DNA: TGTGCCAGCAGCAGGACACCTAGCTACGAGCAGTACTTC
clone size: once; J gene: TRBJ2-3; D gene: NA; V gene: TRBV2; CDR3 protein: CATQGYGDTQYF; CDR3 DNA: TGTGCCACTCAGGGTTACGGAGATACGCAGTATTTT